These T cell receptor beta chains were read from a single sample in a study of cytomegalovirus exposure and HLA in healthy donors. Assay: immunoSEQ multiplex PCR; the TCRdb copy retains only in-frame clones and omits some. The table includes 90,000 to 150,000 clones, approximately 78% detected once. The sequenced sample was PBMCs. These receptors were taken from a woman aged 40 to 49 in good health and CMV-seropositive. CDR3s leave out the opening cysteine and the closing phenylalanine or tryptophan.

>TRBJ1-5|TRBV6-1
ASSRTGGGNQPQH
>TRBJ1-1|TRBV4-1
ASSQVGGNTEAF
>TRBJ2-2|TRBV12-5
ASGSPGGELF
>TRBJ1-2|TRBV9
ASSEGPQGGPNYGYT
>TRBJ2-1|TRBV11-2
ASSLGVTNEQF
>TRBJ1-1|TRBV9
ASSRGSVNTEAF
>TRBJ1-4|TRBV5-6
ASSLWPTNEKLF
>TRBJ2-1|TRBV10-3
AISRGNNEQF
>TRBJ1-4|TRBV9
ASSVGQAEEKLF
>TRBJ2-1|TRBV4-1
ASSAYNGNEQF
>TRBJ2-7|TRBV13
ASAPGGGTYEQY
>TRBJ2-6|TRBV5-1
ASSLGTSGANVLT
>TRBJ2-7|TRBV4-1
ASSQGGPPSPYEQY
>TRBJ1-1|TRBV4-3
ASSQNRDSPMNTEAF
>TRBJ2-7|TRBV5-1
ASSTRTGPYEQY
>TRBJ1-1|TRBV2
ASSEDAGKAF
>TRBJ2-5|TRBV6-6
ASRQGAGLETQY
>TRBJ1-5|TRBV2
ASSWTGQQQPQH
>TRBJ2-2|TRBV4-1
ASSPRETGAGELF
>TRBJ1-2|TRBV6-5
ASSYSPGSFYGYT
>TRBJ2-7|TRBV7-8
ASSLLAGVYEQY
>TRBJ1-5|TRBV5-6
ASSLFGGIPQH
>TRBJ1-2|TRBV15
ATSSNILNYGYT
>TRBJ2-5|TRBV2
ASTRTEQETQY
>TRBJ1-6|TRBV6-6
ASTDRGLVVLH
>TRBJ2-3|TRBV7-2
ASRDQRGGRPDTQY
>TRBJ1-1|TRBV13
ASSFGQRNTEAF
>TRBJ2-7|TRBV18
ASSPAGAGPGEQY
>TRBJ1-2|TRBV27
ASGAFSYGYT
>TRBJ2-4|TRBV6-1
ASSEAGGTKNIQY
>TRBJ1-2|TRBV27
ASSLQGNYGYT
>TRBJ1-3|TRBV6-5
ASIGMRDTIY
>TRBJ1-1|TRBV11-2
ASSWGQAGEAF
>TRBJ1-2|TRBV18
ASSPDRDHGYT
>TRBJ1-1|TRBV18
ASSSPGKITEAF
>TRBJ1-2|TRBV5-1
ASSLDREGART
>TRBJ1-2|TRBV9
ASSSWRTASYGYT
>TRBJ2-5|TRBV7-2
ASSLYLSGGAETQY
>TRBJ1-2|TRBV5-1
ASSWTGKGNRDYGYT
>TRBJ2-2|TRBV5-1
ASRLRGRDTGELF
>TRBJ2-1|TRBV5-1
ASSPAGATSSYNEQF
>TRBJ1-2|TRBV11-2
ASTNRGFHGYT
>TRBJ2-7|TRBV13
ASSSRGREQY
>TRBJ1-1|TRBV4-3
ASSQAGAAF
>TRBJ2-1|TRBV14
ASSQRWATEQF
>TRBJ1-2|TRBV5-6
ASSLALEAYYGYT
>TRBJ2-1|TRBV4-2
ASSQTPYGAGGDNEQF
>TRBJ1-2|TRBV27
ASRSRGTGNGYT
>TRBJ2-4|TRBV2
ASSDLDSPGGENIQY
>TRBJ2-1|TRBV7-8
ASSPNPRQYNEQF
>TRBJ1-1|TRBV5-1
ASTEETGGFTEAF
>TRBJ2-1|TRBV10-3
AISEAAGRARNEQF
>TRBJ1-2|TRBV27
ASSAGDRAGYT
>TRBJ1-1|TRBV7-9
ASSQGATEAF
>TRBJ1-1|TRBV29-1
SAVGQGAGGTEAF
>TRBJ1-1|TRBV27
ASSSGRTEAF
>TRBJ1-1|TRBV29-1
SVDAQGSGAF
>TRBJ2-5|TRBV2
ASRRNGGETQY
>TRBJ2-7|TRBV15
ATSRGQGDEQY
>TRBJ2-5|TRBV2
ASSDKETQY